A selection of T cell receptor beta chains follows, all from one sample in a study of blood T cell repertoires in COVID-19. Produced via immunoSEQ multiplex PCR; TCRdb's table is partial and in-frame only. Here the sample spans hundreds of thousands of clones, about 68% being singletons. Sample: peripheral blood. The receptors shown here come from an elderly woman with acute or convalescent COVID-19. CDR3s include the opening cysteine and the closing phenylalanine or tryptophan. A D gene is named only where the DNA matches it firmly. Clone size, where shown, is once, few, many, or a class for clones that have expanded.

CDR3 DNA: TGTGCCAGCAACCATCGCCGGGTTAGCTCCTACGAGCAGTACTTC
CDR3 protein: CASNHRRVSSYEQYF
J gene: TRBJ2-7
D gene: NA
clone size: NA
V gene: TRBV7-8

CDR3 DNA: TGTGCCAGCCGAATAAGAGGGTTTTACGAGCAGTACTTC
CDR3 protein: CASRIRGFYEQYF
J gene: TRBJ2-7
D gene: NA
clone size: NA
V gene: TRBV5-6

CDR3 DNA: TGTGCCAGCAGCCCGCTGGGGGGTCGGGCAGATACGCAGTATTTT
CDR3 protein: CASSPLGGRADTQYF
J gene: TRBJ2-3
D gene: NA
clone size: once
V gene: TRBV7-8

CDR3 DNA: TGCGCCAGCAGCCCCCAGCCGGGACAGGGGGCCACCGGGGAGCTGTTTTTT
CDR3 protein: CASSPQPGQGATGELFF
J gene: TRBJ2-2
D gene: TRBD1
clone size: NA
V gene: TRBV5-1

CDR3 DNA: TGTGCCAGCAGCAGACAGGTCATCTCCTACGAGCAGTACTTC
CDR3 protein: CASSRQVISYEQYF
J gene: TRBJ2-7
D gene: NA
clone size: NA
V gene: TRBV7-8

CDR3 DNA: TGTGCCAGCAGCTCAAAGAGAAGCTCCTACGAGCAGTACTTC
CDR3 protein: CASSSKRSSYEQYF
J gene: TRBJ2-7
D gene: NA
clone size: NA
V gene: TRBV11-2

CDR3 DNA: TGTGCCAGCAGCGCGGTACTAGCGGGGGCTAGCGAGCAGTACTTC
CDR3 protein: CASSAVLAGASEQYF
J gene: TRBJ2-7
D gene: TRBD2
clone size: once
V gene: TRBV2

CDR3 DNA: TGTGCCAGCAGAGCCGGGACCAGCGGGACCGGGGAGCTGTTTTTT
CDR3 protein: CASRAGTSGTGELFF
J gene: TRBJ2-2
D gene: NA
clone size: once
V gene: TRBV2

CDR3 DNA: TGTGCCAGCAGCTTTATCGCAGGGGGGTATAATTCACCCCTCCACTTT
CDR3 protein: CASSFIAGGYNSPLHF
J gene: TRBJ1-6
D gene: TRBD1
clone size: NA
V gene: TRBV7-2

CDR3 DNA: TGTGCCAGTAGTCTGACTAGCGGGAGGTCCTACGAGCAGTACTTC
CDR3 protein: CASSLTSGRSYEQYF
J gene: TRBJ2-7
D gene: TRBD2
clone size: NA
V gene: TRBV19

CDR3 DNA: TGTGCCAGCAGCCCCAGGAGGGGGACAGGGAACACCGGGGAGCTGTTTTTT
CDR3 protein: CASSPRRGTGNTGELFF
J gene: TRBJ2-2
D gene: TRBD1
clone size: once
V gene: TRBV3-1/TRBV3-2

CDR3 DNA: TGTGCCAGTAGTATTGGTGGGCAGAACTATGGCTACACCTTC
CDR3 protein: CASSIGGQNYGYTF
J gene: TRBJ1-2
D gene: NA
clone size: NA
V gene: TRBV19

CDR3 DNA: TGTGCCAGCAGTTCCAGGGAAGTCCATCAGCCCCAGCATTTT
CDR3 protein: CASSSREVHQPQHF
J gene: TRBJ1-5
D gene: NA
clone size: NA
V gene: TRBV27

CDR3 DNA: TGTGCCACCAGGGACGCGGGGGGGCTCAACGAGCAGTACTTC
CDR3 protein: CATRDAGGLNEQYF
J gene: TRBJ2-7
D gene: TRBD2
clone size: NA
V gene: TRBV15

CDR3 DNA: TGTGCCAGCAGCTTAGATCGGGGTTCTGGCTACACCTTC
CDR3 protein: CASSLDRGSGYTF
J gene: TRBJ1-2
D gene: NA
clone size: NA
V gene: TRBV7-9

CDR3 DNA: TGTGCCAGTAGTATTTTTGACAGGGGCAATCAGCCCCAGCATTTT
CDR3 protein: CASSIFDRGNQPQHF
J gene: TRBJ1-5
D gene: TRBD1
clone size: NA
V gene: TRBV19

CDR3 DNA: TGTGCCACACGTACTCAAGAGACCCAGTACTTC
CDR3 protein: CATRTQETQYF
J gene: TRBJ2-5
D gene: NA
clone size: NA
V gene: TRBV10-3

CDR3 DNA: TGTGCCAGCAGCTTAGACACCAATCAGCCCCAGCATTTT
CDR3 protein: CASSLDTNQPQHF
J gene: TRBJ1-5
D gene: NA
clone size: once
V gene: TRBV7-8

CDR3 DNA: TGCGCCAGCAGCTTGGGGTCTAGCGGTTACAATGAGCAGTTCTTC
CDR3 protein: CASSLGSSGYNEQFF
J gene: TRBJ2-1
D gene: TRBD2
clone size: NA
V gene: TRBV5-1

CDR3 DNA: TGTGCCAGCAGTGAAGCTACTAGTACCTACGAGCAGTACTTC
CDR3 protein: CASSEATSTYEQYF
J gene: TRBJ2-7
D gene: NA
clone size: few
V gene: TRBV2

CDR3 DNA: TGTGCCAGCAGACTACAGGGCTTTGGCTACACCTTC
CDR3 protein: CASRLQGFGYTF
J gene: TRBJ1-2
D gene: NA
clone size: once
V gene: TRBV6-5

CDR3 DNA: TGTGCCATCAGTCAGACAGGGGCCTACGAGCAGTACTTC
CDR3 protein: CAISQTGAYEQYF
J gene: TRBJ2-7
D gene: TRBD1
clone size: NA
V gene: TRBV10-3

CDR3 DNA: TGTGCCAGCAGTTTTGGTCAGGGGAACGAGCAGTACTTC
CDR3 protein: CASSFGQGNEQYF
J gene: TRBJ2-7
D gene: NA
clone size: once
V gene: TRBV12-3/TRBV12-4

CDR3 DNA: TGTGCCAGCAGTTACGACAGCGACTACGAGCAGTACTTC
CDR3 protein: CASSYDSDYEQYF
J gene: TRBJ2-7
D gene: NA
clone size: NA
V gene: TRBV6-5

CDR3 DNA: TGTGCCAGTAGCAAAACCGGACAGGGGGCGCCCAATGGCTACACCTTC
CDR3 protein: CASSKTGQGAPNGYTF
J gene: TRBJ1-2
D gene: TRBD1
clone size: NA
V gene: TRBV19

CDR3 DNA: TGTGCCAGCAGTTCGTCCAGGGTTGGCGGCTCTGGAAACACCATATATTTT
CDR3 protein: CASSSSRVGGSGNTIYF
J gene: TRBJ1-3
D gene: NA
clone size: NA
V gene: TRBV2

CDR3 DNA: TGTGCCACCAGTGATTCAAGACAGGGGAGCGCCTATGGCTACACCTTC
CDR3 protein: CATSDSRQGSAYGYTF
J gene: TRBJ1-2
D gene: TRBD1
clone size: NA
V gene: TRBV24-1

CDR3 DNA: TGTGCCAGCAGCTTGGACAGGGCAAGCCGCTCACCCCTCCACTTT
CDR3 protein: CASSLDRASRSPLHF
J gene: TRBJ1-6
D gene: NA
clone size: few
V gene: TRBV5-4

CDR3 DNA: TGCGCCAGCAGCACCTGGCAGGGTGATGGTGAAAAACTGTTTTTT
CDR3 protein: CASSTWQGDGEKLFF
J gene: TRBJ1-4
D gene: NA
clone size: NA
V gene: TRBV5-1

CDR3 DNA: TGTGCCAGCAGCTTGGGTCGCGGGTTATACGAGCCCCAGCATTTT
CDR3 protein: CASSLGRGLYEPQHF
J gene: TRBJ1-5
D gene: NA
clone size: NA
V gene: TRBV7-9

CDR3 DNA: TGTGCCAGCGAGACTAGCGGGAGGTCGGGAGAGCAGTACTTC
CDR3 protein: CASETSGRSGEQYF
J gene: TRBJ2-7
D gene: TRBD2
clone size: NA
V gene: TRBV7-9

CDR3 DNA: TGTGCCAGCAGTGCCCAGGGCCAAACTAATGAAAAACTGTTTTTT
CDR3 protein: CASSAQGQTNEKLFF
J gene: TRBJ1-4
D gene: NA
clone size: NA
V gene: TRBV2

CDR3 DNA: TGTGCCAGCACCCCAGGGGGGACATTTCAAGAGACCCAGTACTTC
CDR3 protein: CASTPGGTFQETQYF
J gene: TRBJ2-5
D gene: NA
clone size: NA
V gene: TRBV7-9

CDR3 DNA: TGTGCCAGCAGTCCCCGTAATAATGAAAAACTGTTTTTT
CDR3 protein: CASSPRNNEKLFF
J gene: TRBJ1-4
D gene: NA
clone size: few
V gene: TRBV6-6

CDR3 DNA: TGTGCCAGCAGTGATCCCTGGACCGGGACAGGGACTGGCTACACCTTC
CDR3 protein: CASSDPWTGTGTGYTF
J gene: TRBJ1-2
D gene: TRBD1
clone size: NA
V gene: TRBV6-1

CDR3 DNA: TGTGCCAGCAGACCGCGGGGGGCGAACACCGGGGAGCTGTTTTTT
CDR3 protein: CASRPRGANTGELFF
J gene: TRBJ2-2
D gene: TRBD2
clone size: NA
V gene: TRBV27

CDR3 DNA: TGTGCCACCAGCCCTGGCGGGGGGTATCCTGATACGCAGTATTTT
CDR3 protein: CATSPGGGYPDTQYF
J gene: TRBJ2-3
D gene: TRBD2
clone size: NA
V gene: TRBV15

CDR3 DNA: TGTGCCAGCAGTGAAGACCACCATACCGGGACAAGAAATTCACCCCTCCACTTT
CDR3 protein: CASSEDHHTGTRNSPLHF
J gene: TRBJ1-6
D gene: NA
clone size: NA
V gene: TRBV6-1

CDR3 DNA: TGTGCCAGCAGCTTGGATCGGTTTCAGCCCCAGCATTTT
CDR3 protein: CASSLDRFQPQHF
J gene: TRBJ1-5
D gene: NA
clone size: once
V gene: TRBV5-5

CDR3 DNA: TGTGCCAGCAGTGCCCCGGGAACGAGGCTACTTAACGAGCAGTACTTC
CDR3 protein: CASSAPGTRLLNEQYF
J gene: TRBJ2-7
D gene: NA
clone size: NA
V gene: TRBV25-1

CDR3 DNA: TGCGCCAGCAGCAAACCAGGGGTTGGGAATCAGCCCCAGCATTTT
CDR3 protein: CASSKPGVGNQPQHF
J gene: TRBJ1-5
D gene: NA
clone size: NA
V gene: TRBV10-1

CDR3 DNA: TGTGCCAGCAGTTACAGGGGCTCCTACGAGCAGTACTTC
CDR3 protein: CASSYRGSYEQYF
J gene: TRBJ2-7
D gene: NA
clone size: few
V gene: TRBV6-2/TRBV6-3

CDR3 DNA: TGTGCCAGCAGCCACCCTAGCGGGATCTACAATGAGCAGTTCTTC
CDR3 protein: CASSHPSGIYNEQFF
J gene: TRBJ2-1
D gene: TRBD2
clone size: NA
V gene: TRBV3-1/TRBV3-2

CDR3 DNA: TGTGCCAGTAGTCGGTTAGGGGGCGCGATCCCAGAGCAGTACTTC
CDR3 protein: CASSRLGGAIPEQYF
J gene: TRBJ2-7
D gene: TRBD1
clone size: NA
V gene: TRBV19

CDR3 DNA: TGTGCCAGCAGCCACCGGGGGGTAGCGGGGGACTACGAGCAGTACTTC
CDR3 protein: CASSHRGVAGDYEQYF
J gene: TRBJ2-7
D gene: TRBD2
clone size: NA
V gene: TRBV7-2

CDR3 DNA: TGCAGCGTTGATAGGGGTGACACTGAAGCTTTCTTT
CDR3 protein: CSVDRGDTEAFF
J gene: TRBJ1-1
D gene: NA
clone size: few
V gene: TRBV29-1

CDR3 DNA: TGTGCCAGCAGCCTGACAGGGGGCTGGGATGAGCAGTTCTTC
CDR3 protein: CASSLTGGWDEQFF
J gene: TRBJ2-1
D gene: TRBD1
clone size: once
V gene: TRBV7-9

CDR3 DNA: TGTGCCAGCAGCCAGGACAGGGTTGGAAACACCATATATTTT
CDR3 protein: CASSQDRVGNTIYF
J gene: TRBJ1-3
D gene: TRBD1
clone size: NA
V gene: TRBV6-5